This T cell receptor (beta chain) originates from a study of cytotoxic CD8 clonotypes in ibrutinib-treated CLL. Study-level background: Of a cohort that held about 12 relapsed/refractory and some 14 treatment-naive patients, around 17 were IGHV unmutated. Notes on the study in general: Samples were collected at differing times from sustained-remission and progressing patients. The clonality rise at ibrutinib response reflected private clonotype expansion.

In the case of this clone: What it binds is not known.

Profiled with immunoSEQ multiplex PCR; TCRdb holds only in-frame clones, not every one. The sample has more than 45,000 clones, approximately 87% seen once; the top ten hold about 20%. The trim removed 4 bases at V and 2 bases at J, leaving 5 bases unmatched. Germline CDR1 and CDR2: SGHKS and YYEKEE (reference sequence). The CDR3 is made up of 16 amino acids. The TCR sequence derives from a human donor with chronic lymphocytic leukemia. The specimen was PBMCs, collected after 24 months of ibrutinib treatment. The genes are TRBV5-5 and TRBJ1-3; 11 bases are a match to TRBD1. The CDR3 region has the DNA TGTGCCAGCAGCACCGGACAGGGGGCGCCTGGAAACACCATATATTTT. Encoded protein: CASSTGQGAPGNTIYF. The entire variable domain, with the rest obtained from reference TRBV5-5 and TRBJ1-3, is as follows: DAGVTQSPTHLIKTRGQQVTLRCSPISGHKSVSWYQQVLGQGPQFIFQYYEKEERGRGNFPDRFSARQFPNYSSELNVNALLLGDSALYLCASSTGQGAPGNTIYFGEGSWLTVV.